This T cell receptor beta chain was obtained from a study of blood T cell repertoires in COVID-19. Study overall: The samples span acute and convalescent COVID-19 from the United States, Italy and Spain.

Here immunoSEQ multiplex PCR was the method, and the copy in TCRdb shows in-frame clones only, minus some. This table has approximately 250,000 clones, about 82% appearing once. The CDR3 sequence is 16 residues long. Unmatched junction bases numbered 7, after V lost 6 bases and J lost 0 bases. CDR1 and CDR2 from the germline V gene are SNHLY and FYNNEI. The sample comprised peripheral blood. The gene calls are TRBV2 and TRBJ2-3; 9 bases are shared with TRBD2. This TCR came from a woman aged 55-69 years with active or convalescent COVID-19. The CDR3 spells CASSERGLASTDTQYF. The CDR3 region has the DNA TGTGCCAGCAGCGAAAGGGGACTAGCTAGCACAGATACGCAGTATTTT.